The 12 T cell receptor beta chains reported below all come from one sample, sequenced in a study of blood T cells in healthy people across ages. A sample-barcoded 5' primer and a J-beta primer mix were used in a second PCR of about 7 to 11 cycles. A single record per CDR3 protein comes from TCRdb applying MiXCR to the 5' RACE reads. In the table there are about 1.4 million distinct CDR3 sequences, 59% of which are singletons. The sample taken for sequencing was blood. The receptors here all came from a man between 18 and 29 years old in good health.

The CDR3 sequence: CASSLFPSGGPADTQYF. CDR3 sequence (DNA): TGTGCCAGCAGCTTATTCCCGAGCGGGGGGCCTGCAGATACGCAGTATTTT. The chain employs TRBV7-9 and TRBJ2-3; TRBD2 matches 9 bases. The V segment lost 2 bases and the J segment 4 bases; nucleotides outside the gene matches: 10. Germline V gene sequence: CDR1 SEHNR, CDR2 FQNEAQ (reference sequence). This CDR3 contains 17 residues.

The chain uses TRBV4-1 and TRBJ2-1; the match to TRBD2 covers 14 bases. The germline V gene has CDR1 MGHRA and CDR2 YSYEKL. J gave up 7 bases and V 0 bases, and 11 bases lay outside the gene matches. This CDR3 is built from 19 residues. The CDR3: CASSQESRGLAGGWNEQFF. The CDR3 DNA follows: TGCGCCAGCAGCCAAGAATCCCGAGGACTAGCGGGGGGATGGAATGAGCAGTTCTTC.

V gene TRBV2 combines with J gene TRBJ2-5; D remains ambiguous. V lost 3 bases and J 2 bases, leaving 7 bases between the germline ends. This CDR3 is 13 amino acids long. Germline V gives CDR1 SNHLY, CDR2 FYNNEI. CDR3 protein: CASSDLVQETQYF. DNA for the CDR3: TGTGCCAGCAGTGACTTGGTTCAAGAGACCCAGTACTTC.

The chain couples TRBV6-6 to TRBJ2-3, with D possibly matching TRBD2 (6 bases). V lost 6 bases and J 5 bases, leaving 18 bases between the germline ends. The CDR3 extends over 15 amino acids. Germline assignment: CDR1 MNHNY and CDR2 SVGAGI (reference sequence). The CDR3 sequence: CASSDQASAGDTQYF. The CDR3 nucleotides read TGTGCCAGCAGCGACCAGGCTAGCGCGGGAGATACGCAGTATTTT.

The chain employs TRBV10-3 and TRBJ2-5; the match to TRBD1 covers 7 bases. The CDR3 loop spans 15 amino acids. Germline V gene lookup returns CDR1 ENHRY and CDR2 SYGVKD. Trimming took 2 bases from V and 5 from J; bases not matched to a gene: 8. The CDR3 bases are TGTGCCATCAGTGAGGGACAGGCTACGCGGGAGACCCAGTACTTC. This gives the protein CAISEGQATRETQYF.

This chain joins TRBV20-1 and TRBJ1-2; possibly TRBD1 for D (5 bases). In germline, CDR1 is DFQATT, CDR2 SNEGSKA (reference sequence). Deletions cut 0 bases from V and 5 bases from J, with 19 bases between. The CDR3 runs 16 residues. The chain's CDR3 is CSAREVVGAYHYGYTF. The DNA of the CDR3 is TGCAGTGCTAGAGAAGTGGTAGGGGCGTATCATTATGGCTACACCTTC.

This clonotype occurred a few times. This sequence joins TRBV11-2 and TRBJ1-4; unclear D gene. CDR1 and CDR2 from the germline V gene are SGHAT and FQNNGV. Between the trimmed V and J ends, which lost 4 bases and 1 base, there was a span of 4 bases. The CDR3 loop spans 13 amino acids. In nucleotides, the CDR3 is TGTGCCAGCAGCTGGAGAACTAATGAAAAACTGTTTTTT. Its protein is CASSWRTNEKLFF.

The V call is TRBV6-6, the J call TRBJ1-4; 7 nucleotides line up with TRBD1. The CDR3 is 15 residues long. J was trimmed by 5 bases and V by 6 bases; bases with no gene match: 9. Germline CDR1 reads MNHNY; CDR2 reads SVGAGI (reference sequence). The CDR3 nucleotides read TGTGCCAGCAGCTCCCGGACAGGCGTCAATGAAAAACTGTTTTTT. Translation: CASSSRTGVNEKLFF.

The chain joins TRBV6-1 to TRBJ1-4; TRBD1 might be the D (5 bases). The V gene's germline CDR1 is MNHNS and CDR2 SASEGT. The ends were cut back, 3 bases at V and 10 bases at J, with 15 bases in the middle. The CDR3 runs 14 residues. CDR3 region: CASSDTSGLGKLFF. Here the CDR3 DNA reads TGTGCCAGCAGTGACACGTCGGGGCTGGGAAAACTGTTTTTT.

The chain uses TRBV5-1 and TRBJ1-2; D is perhaps TRBD1 (5 bases). The CDR3 length is 17 residues. The germline V and J ends were trimmed by 2 bases and 3 bases, with 20 bases remaining between them. Germline values: CDR1 SGHRS, CDR2 YFSETQ. The CDR3 coding sequence is TGCGCCAGCAGCTTTAGTAATCAGGGACCTCGCGACTATGGCTACACCTTC. It yields the protein CASSFSNQGPRDYGYTF.

The chain links TRBV6-1 to TRBJ2-3; D not certain. Germline V lookup: CDR1 MNHNS, CDR2 SASEGT. This CDR3 region has 13 residues. The V and J ends lost 1 base and 3 bases respectively, with 5 bases between them. Here the CDR3 reads CASSEEGTDTQYF. The DNA for the CDR3 is TGTGCCAGCAGTGAAGAGGGAACAGATACGCAGTATTTT.

V and J are TRBV20-1 and TRBJ2-4; D call uncertain. Germline CDR1 and CDR2: DFQATT and SNEGSKA (reference sequence). The CDR3 loop spans 13 amino acids. V lost 2 bases and J 4 bases, leaving 9 bases between the germline ends. DNA for the CDR3: TGCAGTGCTAGAAGCCCAACTAAAAACATTCAGTACTTC. This translates into CSARSPTKNIQYF.